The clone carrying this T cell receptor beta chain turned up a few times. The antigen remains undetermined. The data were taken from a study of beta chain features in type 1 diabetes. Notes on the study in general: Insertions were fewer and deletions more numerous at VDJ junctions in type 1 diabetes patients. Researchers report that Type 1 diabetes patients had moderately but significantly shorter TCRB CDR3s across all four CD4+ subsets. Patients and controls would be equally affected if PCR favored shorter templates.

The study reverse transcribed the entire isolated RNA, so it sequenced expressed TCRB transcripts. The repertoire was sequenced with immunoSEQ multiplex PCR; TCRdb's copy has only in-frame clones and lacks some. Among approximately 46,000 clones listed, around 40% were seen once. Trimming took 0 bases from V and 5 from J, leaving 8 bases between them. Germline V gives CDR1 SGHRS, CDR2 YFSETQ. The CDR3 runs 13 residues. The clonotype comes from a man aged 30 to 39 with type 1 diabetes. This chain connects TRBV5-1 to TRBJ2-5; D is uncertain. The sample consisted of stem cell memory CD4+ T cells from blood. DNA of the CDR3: TGCGCCAGCAGCTTGGCCGAACGGGAGACCCAGTACTTC. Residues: CASSLAERETQYF.